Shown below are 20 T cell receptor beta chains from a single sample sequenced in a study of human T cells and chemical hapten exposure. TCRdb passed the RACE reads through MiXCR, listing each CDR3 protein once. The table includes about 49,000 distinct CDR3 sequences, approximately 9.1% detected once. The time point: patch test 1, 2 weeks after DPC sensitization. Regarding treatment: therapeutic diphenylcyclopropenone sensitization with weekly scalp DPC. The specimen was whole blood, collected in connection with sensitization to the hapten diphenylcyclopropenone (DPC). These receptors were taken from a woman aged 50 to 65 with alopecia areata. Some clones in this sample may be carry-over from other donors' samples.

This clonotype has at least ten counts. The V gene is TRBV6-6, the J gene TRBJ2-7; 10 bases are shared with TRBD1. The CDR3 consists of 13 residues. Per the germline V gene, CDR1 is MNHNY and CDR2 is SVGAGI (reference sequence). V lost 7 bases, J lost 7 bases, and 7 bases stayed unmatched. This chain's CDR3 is CASIQGQGFEQYF. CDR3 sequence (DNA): TGTGCCAGCATTCAGGGACAGGGGTTTGAGCAGTACTTC.

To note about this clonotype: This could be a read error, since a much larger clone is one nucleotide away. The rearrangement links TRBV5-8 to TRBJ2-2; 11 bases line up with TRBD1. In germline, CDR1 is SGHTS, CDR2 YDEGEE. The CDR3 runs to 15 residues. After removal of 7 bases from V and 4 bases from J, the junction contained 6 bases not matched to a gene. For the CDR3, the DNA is TGTGCCAGCGGGAAGGACAGGGGGCTCACCGGGGAGCTGTTTTTT. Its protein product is CASGKDRGLTGELFF.

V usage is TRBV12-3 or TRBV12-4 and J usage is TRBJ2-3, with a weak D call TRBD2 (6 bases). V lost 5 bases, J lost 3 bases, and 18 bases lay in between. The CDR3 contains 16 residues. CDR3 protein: CASSPGTRAGTDTQYF. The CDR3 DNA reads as TGTGCCAGCAGTCCAGGTACAAGGGCGGGAACAGATACGCAGTATTTT.

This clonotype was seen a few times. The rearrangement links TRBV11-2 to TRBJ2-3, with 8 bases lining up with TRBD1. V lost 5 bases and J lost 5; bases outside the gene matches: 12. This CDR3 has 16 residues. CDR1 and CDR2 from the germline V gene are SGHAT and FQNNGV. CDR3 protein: CASSGSETGVLDTQYF. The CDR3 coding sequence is TGTGCCAGCAGCGGCTCCGAGACAGGGGTACTAGATACGCAGTATTTT. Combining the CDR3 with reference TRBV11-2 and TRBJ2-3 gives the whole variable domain EAGVAQSPRYKIIEKRQSVAFWCNPISGHATLYWYQQILGQGPKLLIQFQNNGVVDDSQLPKDRFSAERLKGVDSTLKIQPAKLEDSAVYLCASSGSETGVLDTQYFGPGTRLTVL.

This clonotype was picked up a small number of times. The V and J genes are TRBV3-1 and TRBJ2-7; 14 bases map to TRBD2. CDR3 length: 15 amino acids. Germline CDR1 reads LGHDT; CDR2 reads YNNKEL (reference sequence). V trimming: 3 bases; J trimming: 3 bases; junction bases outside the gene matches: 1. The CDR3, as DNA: TGTGCCAGCAGCCAGGGGACTAGCGGGAGCTACGAGCAGTACTTC. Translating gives CASSQGTSGSYEQYF.

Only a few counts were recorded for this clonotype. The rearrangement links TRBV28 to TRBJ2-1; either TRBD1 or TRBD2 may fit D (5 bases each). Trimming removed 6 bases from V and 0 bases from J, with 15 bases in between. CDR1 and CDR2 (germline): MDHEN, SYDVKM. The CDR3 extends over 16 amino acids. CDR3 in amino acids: CASSPGSGSSYNEQFF. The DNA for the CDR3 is TGTGCCAGCAGCCCCGGCTCAGGGAGCTCCTACAATGAGCAGTTCTTC.

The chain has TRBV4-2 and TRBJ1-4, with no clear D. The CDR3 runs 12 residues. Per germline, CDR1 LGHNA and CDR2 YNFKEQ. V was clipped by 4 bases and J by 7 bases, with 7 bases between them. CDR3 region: CASSLVGEKLFF. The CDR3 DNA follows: TGTGCCAGCAGCCTAGTAGGTGAAAAACTGTTTTTT.

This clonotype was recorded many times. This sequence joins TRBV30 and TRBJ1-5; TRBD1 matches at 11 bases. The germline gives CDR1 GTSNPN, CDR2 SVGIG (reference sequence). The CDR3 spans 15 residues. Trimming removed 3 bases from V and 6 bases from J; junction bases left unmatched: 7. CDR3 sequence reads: CAWRDRDRGTQPQHF. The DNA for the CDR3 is TGTGCCTGGAGAGACCGGGACAGGGGGACTCAGCCCCAGCATTTT.

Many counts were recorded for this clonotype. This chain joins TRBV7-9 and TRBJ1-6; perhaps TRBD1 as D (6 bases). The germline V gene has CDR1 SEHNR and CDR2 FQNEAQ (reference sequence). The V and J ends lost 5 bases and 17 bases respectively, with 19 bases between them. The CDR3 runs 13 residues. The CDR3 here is CASSTGQSTVFHF. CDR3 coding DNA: TGTGCCAGCAGCACCGGACAGTCGACGGTGTTCCACTTT.

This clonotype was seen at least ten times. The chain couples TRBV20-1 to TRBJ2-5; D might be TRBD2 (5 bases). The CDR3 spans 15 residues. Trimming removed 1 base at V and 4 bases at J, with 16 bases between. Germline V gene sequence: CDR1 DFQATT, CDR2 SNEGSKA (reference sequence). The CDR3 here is CSARAPDRRRETQYF. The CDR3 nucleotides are TGCAGTGCTAGAGCCCCCGACCGGAGGAGAGAGACCCAGTACTTC.

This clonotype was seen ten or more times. CDR3 DNA sequence: TGTGCCAGCAGTGCGGCAGGGGGCACCTACAATGAGCAGTTCTTC. Its translation: CASSAAGGTYNEQFF. V and J are TRBV2 and TRBJ2-1, with 8 nucleotides matching TRBD1. This CDR3 spans 15 amino acids. Trimming removed 4 bases from V and 2 bases from J; junction bases left unmatched: 4. The V gene's germline CDR1 is SNHLY and CDR2 FYNNEI.

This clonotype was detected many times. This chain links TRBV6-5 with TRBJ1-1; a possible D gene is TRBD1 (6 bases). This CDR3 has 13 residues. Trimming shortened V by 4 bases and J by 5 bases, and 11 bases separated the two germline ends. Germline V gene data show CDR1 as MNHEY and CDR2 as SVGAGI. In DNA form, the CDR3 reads TGTGCCAGCAGTTCCTATACAGGGACTGAAGCTTTCTTT. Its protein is CASSSYTGTEAFF.

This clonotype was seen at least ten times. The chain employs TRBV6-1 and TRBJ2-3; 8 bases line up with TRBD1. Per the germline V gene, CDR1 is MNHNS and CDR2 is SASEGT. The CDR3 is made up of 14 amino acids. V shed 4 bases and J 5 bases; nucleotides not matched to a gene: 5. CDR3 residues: CASSASTGVDTQYF. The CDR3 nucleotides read TGTGCCAGCAGTGCATCGACAGGGGTAGATACGCAGTATTTT.

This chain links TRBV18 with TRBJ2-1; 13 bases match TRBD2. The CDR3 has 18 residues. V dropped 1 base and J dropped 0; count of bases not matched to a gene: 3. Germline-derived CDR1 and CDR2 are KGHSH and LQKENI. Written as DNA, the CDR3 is TGTGCCAGCTCACCACTGACTAGCGGGGGGAGCTCCTACAATGAGCAGTTCTTC. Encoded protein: CASSPLTSGGSSYNEQFF.

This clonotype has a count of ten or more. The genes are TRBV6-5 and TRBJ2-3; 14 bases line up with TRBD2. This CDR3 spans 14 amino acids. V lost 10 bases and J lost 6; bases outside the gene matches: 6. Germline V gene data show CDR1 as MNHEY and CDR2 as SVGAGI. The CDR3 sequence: CATGLAGGLDTQYF. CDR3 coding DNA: TGTGCCACCGGACTAGCGGGAGGTTTGGATACGCAGTATTTT.

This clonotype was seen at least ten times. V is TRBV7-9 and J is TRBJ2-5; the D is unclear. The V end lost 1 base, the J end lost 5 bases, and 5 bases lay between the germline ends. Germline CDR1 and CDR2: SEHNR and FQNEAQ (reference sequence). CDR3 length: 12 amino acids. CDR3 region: CASSLGQETQYF. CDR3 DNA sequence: TGTGCCAGCAGCTTAGGGCAGGAGACCCAGTACTTC.

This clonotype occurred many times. The CDR3 loop is CASSQAGSTEAFF. CDR3 DNA: TGTGCCAGCAGCCAAGCCGGGTCCACTGAAGCTTTCTTT. This rearrangement joins TRBV3-1 to TRBJ1-1; D is unclear. V was pared by 1 base and J by 4 bases, with 7 bases between. This CDR3 comprises 13 residues. In germline, CDR1 is LGHDT, CDR2 YNNKEL (reference sequence).

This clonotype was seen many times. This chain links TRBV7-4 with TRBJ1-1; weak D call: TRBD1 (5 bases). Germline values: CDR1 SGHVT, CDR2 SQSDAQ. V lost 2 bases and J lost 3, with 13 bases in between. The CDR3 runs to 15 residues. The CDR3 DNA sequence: TGTGCCAGCAGCTTACAGGGTCGGTGGTACACTGAAGCTTTCTTT. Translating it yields CASSLQGRWYTEAFF.

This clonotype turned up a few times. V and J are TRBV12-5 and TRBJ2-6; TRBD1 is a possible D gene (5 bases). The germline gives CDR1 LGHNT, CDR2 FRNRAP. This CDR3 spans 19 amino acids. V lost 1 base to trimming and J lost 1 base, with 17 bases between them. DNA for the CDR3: TGTGCTAGTGGTTTGGCGCGACAGTTAAGTTCATCTGGGGCCAACGTCCTGACTTTC. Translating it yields CASGLARQLSSSGANVLTF.

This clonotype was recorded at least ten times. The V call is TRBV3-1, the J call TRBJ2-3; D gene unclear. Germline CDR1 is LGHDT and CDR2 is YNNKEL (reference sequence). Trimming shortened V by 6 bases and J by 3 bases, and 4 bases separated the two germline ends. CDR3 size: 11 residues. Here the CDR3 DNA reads TGTGCCAGCAGACAAACAGATACGCAGTATTTT. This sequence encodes CASRQTDTQYF.